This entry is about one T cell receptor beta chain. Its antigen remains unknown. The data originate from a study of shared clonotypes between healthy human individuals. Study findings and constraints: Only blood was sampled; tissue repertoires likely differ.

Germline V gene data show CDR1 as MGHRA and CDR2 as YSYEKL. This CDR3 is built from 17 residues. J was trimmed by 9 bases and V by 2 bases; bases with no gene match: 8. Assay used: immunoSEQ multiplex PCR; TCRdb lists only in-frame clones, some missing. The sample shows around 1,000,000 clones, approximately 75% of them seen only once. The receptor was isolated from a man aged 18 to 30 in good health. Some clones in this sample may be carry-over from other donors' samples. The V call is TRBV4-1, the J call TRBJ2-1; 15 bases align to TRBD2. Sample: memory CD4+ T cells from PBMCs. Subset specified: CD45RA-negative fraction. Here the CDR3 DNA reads TGCGCCAGCAGCCAACCGGCCGGGACTAGCGGGAGGAGTGAGCAGTTCTTC. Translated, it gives CASSQPAGTSGRSEQFF.